What follows are 19 T cell receptor beta chains derived from one specimen sequenced in a study of beta chain features in type 1 diabetes. The whole isolated RNA underwent reverse transcription, so sequencing captured expressed TCRB transcripts. Some clones are missing from TCRdb's copy, which holds only in-frame ones; the method was immunoSEQ multiplex PCR. This table has some 410,000 clones, about 15% appearing once. Input material: naive CD4+ T cells from blood. The receptors originated from a man aged 25-45 years in good health.

A few counts support this clone. Additional DNA sequences in this sample encode the identical CDR3. The chain recombines TRBV7-9 with TRBJ1-4; D not certain. Trimming shortened V by 1 base and J by 5 bases, and 2 bases separated the two germline ends. Looked up from germline, CDR1 is SEHNR and CDR2 is FQNEAQ (reference sequence). This CDR3 comprises 12 residues. CDR3: CASSLENEKLFF. CDR3 nucleotide sequence: TGTGCCAGCAGCTTAGAGAATGAAAAACTGTTTTTT.

This rearrangement joins TRBV7-2 to TRBJ1-1, with no clear D. Germline CDR1 reads SGHTA; CDR2 reads FQGNSA. Trimming removed 1 base from V and 1 base from J, with 7 bases in between. The CDR3 has 14 amino acids. The CDR3 sequence is CASSLVGGNTEAFF. The DNA for the CDR3 is TGTGCCAGCAGCTTAGTTGGAGGGAACACTGAAGCTTTCTTT.

The chain has TRBV12-5 and TRBJ2-3; D is possibly TRBD2 (5 bases). The CDR3 length is 17 residues. Per the germline V gene, CDR1 is LGHNT and CDR2 is FRNRAP. Between the trimmed V and J ends, which lost 0 bases and 2 bases, there was a span of 15 bases. The CDR3 sequence is CASGLVPQGGPTDTQYF. The CDR3 region has the DNA TGTGCTAGTGGTTTGGTACCCCAAGGAGGACCCACAGATACGCAGTATTTT. The variable domain in full, completed from reference TRBV12-5 and TRBJ2-3, reads DARVTQTPRHKVTEMGQEVTMRCQPILGHNTVFWYRQTMMQGLELLAYFRNRAPLDDSGMPKDRFSAEMPDATLATLKIQPSEPRDSAVYFCASGLVPQGGPTDTQYFGPGTRLTVL.

V and J are TRBV7-6 and TRBJ2-3; D unclear. Trimming shortened V by 5 bases and J by 8 bases, and 14 bases separated the two germline ends. Germline V gives CDR1 SGHVS, CDR2 FNYEAQ. The CDR3 is 13 residues long. DNA of the CDR3: TGTGCCAGCAGCACAAAAGCCGGCGGTACGCAGTATTTT. Amino acid sequence: CASSTKAGGTQYF.

This chain links TRBV19 with TRBJ2-1, with D possibly matching TRBD1 (7 bases). The germline V and J ends were trimmed by 1 base and 9 bases, with 16 bases remaining between them. This CDR3 contains 15 residues. CDR1 LNHDA and CDR2 SQIVND come from the germline V gene (reference sequence). DNA of the CDR3: TGTGCCAGTAGTATAGGCCAGGGGGGTAGGGTTGAGCAGTTCTTC. Amino acid sequence: CASSIGQGGRVEQFF.

This clone was detected a few times. The rearrangement links TRBV5-4 to TRBJ2-3, with 10 bases that match TRBD2. The V and J ends lost 3 bases and 6 bases, in that order; junction bases with no gene match: 4. Germline CDR1 SGHNT, CDR2 YYREEE (reference sequence). The CDR3 is 14 residues long. The CDR3 loop is CASSSRLAGDTQYF. The DNA for the CDR3 is TGTGCCAGCAGCTCCAGACTAGCGGGTGATACGCAGTATTTT.

The rearrangement joins TRBV29-1 to TRBJ2-1; 9 bases are a match to TRBD1. Germline V gene sequence: CDR1 SQVTM, CDR2 ANQGSEA. This CDR3 spans 13 amino acids. Trimming took 6 bases from V and 7 from J; bases not matched to a gene: 7. The CDR3 protein is CSVWDRVYNEQFF. For the CDR3, the DNA is TGCAGCGTCTGGGACAGGGTTTATAATGAGCAGTTCTTC.

The chain combines TRBV7-3 with TRBJ2-3; 9 bases align to TRBD2. The CDR3 is 14 amino acids. Germline V gene lookup returns CDR1 SGHTA and CDR2 FQGTGA. V gave up 5 bases and J gave up 4 bases; unmatched junction bases: 4. The CDR3: CASSGAGGPDTQYF. As DNA, the CDR3 is TGTGCCAGCAGCGGGGCGGGAGGGCCAGATACGCAGTATTTT.

A few counts support this clone. The chain combines TRBV30 with TRBJ1-5; D call uncertain. Germline loops: CDR1 GTSNPN, CDR2 SVGIG (reference sequence). This CDR3 has 12 amino acids. The germline V and J ends were trimmed by 5 bases and 0 bases, with 5 bases remaining between them. CDR3 DNA sequence: TGTGCCTGGGGATATAGCAATCAGCCCCAGCATTTT. Protein product: CAWGYSNQPQHF. The full variable domain, its missing parts supplied by reference TRBV30 and TRBJ1-5, is SQTIHQWPATLVQPVGSPLSLECTVEGTSNPNLYWYRQAAGRGLQLLFYSVGIGQISSEVPQNLSASRPQDRQFILSSKKLLLSDSGFYLCAWGYSNQPQHFGDGTRLSIL.

The chain recombines TRBV7-9 with TRBJ2-3, with 8 bases matching TRBD2. Germline loops: CDR1 SEHNR, CDR2 FQNEAQ (reference sequence). The CDR3 has 16 residues. Losses at the gene ends were 2 bases for V and 0 bases for J; bases not matched to a gene: 4. The chain's CDR3 is CASSLLSSGSTDTQYF. CDR3 DNA: TGTGCCAGCAGCTTACTGTCTAGCGGGAGCACAGATACGCAGTATTTT.

The V gene is TRBV5-1, the J gene TRBJ2-7, with D possibly being TRBD2 (6 bases). Germline CDR1 reads SGHRS; CDR2 reads YFSETQ. The CDR3 runs to 13 residues. The ends were cut back, 3 bases at V and 5 bases at J, with 12 bases in the middle. CDR3 nucleotide sequence: TGCGCCAGCAGCTCCCGGGACTTCAACGAGCAGTACTTC. The encoded protein is CASSSRDFNEQYF.

On this clone: Other nucleotide sequences in the sample specify the same CDR3. The J gene is TRBJ1-2, the V gene TRBV30; no firm D call. Germline CDR1 and CDR2: GTSNPN and SVGIG (reference sequence). Trimming left V 3 bases short and J 0 bases short, with 8 bases between. The CDR3 covers 13 residues. The CDR3 DNA sequence: TGTGCCTGGAGCCCCGGAACTAACTATGGCTACACCTTC. Protein: CAWSPGTNYGYTF.

This clone has more than one count but fewer than ten. The rearrangement joins TRBV6-6 to TRBJ2-3; D remains unclear. The CDR3 has 14 amino acids. Germline lookup yields CDR1 MNHNY and CDR2 SVGAGI (reference sequence). With 6 bases removed from V and 2 bases from J, the gap between germline ends came to 12 bases. CDR3 coding DNA: TGTGCCAGCAGCCCACGGGTCTCCACAGATACGCAGTATTTT. Its protein is CASSPRVSTDTQYF.

The gene calls are TRBV7-9 and TRBJ1-1; D gene unclear. V was pared by 5 bases and J by 4 bases, with 11 bases between. Germline V gives CDR1 SEHNR, CDR2 FQNEAQ (reference sequence). The CDR3 runs to 13 residues. The CDR3 here is CASSASRFTEAFF. DNA for the CDR3: TGTGCCAGCAGCGCAAGCAGGTTCACTGAAGCTTTCTTT.

The rearrangement joins TRBV7-9 to TRBJ2-3; 12 nucleotides agree with TRBD2. CDR3 length: 16 amino acids. The germline CDR1 and CDR2 sequences are SEHNR and FQNEAQ (reference sequence). J gave up 4 bases and V 0 bases, and 2 bases lay outside the gene matches. The CDR3 nucleotides read TGTGCCAGCAGCTTAGCGGCTAGCGGGAGGGCAGATACGCAGTATTTT. It specifies CASSLAASGRADTQYF.

The chain recombines TRBV5-1 with TRBJ2-5; D might be TRBD2 (6 bases). This CDR3 comprises 16 residues. The germline V gene has CDR1 SGHRS and CDR2 YFSETQ. V was pared by 2 bases and J by 1 base, with 15 bases between. The CDR3 DNA is TGCGCCAGCAGCTTAGGGAGGACGGATATCCAAGAGACCCAGTACTTC. Protein product: CASSLGRTDIQETQYF.

The chain carries TRBV29-1 and TRBJ1-4; a weak D match, TRBD1 (5 bases). There are 12 residues in the CDR3. V dropped 7 bases and J dropped 7 bases, with 13 bases sitting between them. Germline V gives CDR1 SQVTM, CDR2 ANQGSEA. CDR3 residues: CSAGDPGEKLFF. The CDR3 nucleotides read TGCAGCGCCGGGGACCCGGGTGAAAAACTGTTTTTT.

CDR3 region: CASHRDDRTDTQYF. The CDR3 bases are TGTGCCAGCCACCGGGACGACCGCACAGATACGCAGTATTTT. The rearrangement uses TRBV2 and TRBJ2-3; D possibly matches TRBD1 or TRBD2 (5 bases each). Germline CDR1 and CDR2: SNHLY and FYNNEI. V shed 8 bases and J shed 1 base, with 13 bases lying between them. The length of the CDR3 is 14 residues.

This clone was seen a handful of times. The chain combines TRBV30 with TRBJ2-5; possibly TRBD2 for D (5 bases). The ends were cut back, 2 bases at V and 9 bases at J, with 13 bases in the middle. In germline, CDR1 is GTSNPN, CDR2 SVGIG (reference sequence). The CDR3 is made up of 12 amino acids. As DNA, the CDR3 is TGTGCCTGGAGTCGTGGGCCGGAGGCCCAGTACTTC. Protein product: CAWSRGPEAQYF.